This T cell receptor (beta chain) was obtained from a study of CD8 T cells in Susac syndrome. An amount of RNA that ranged from about 0.45 to 1 ug was reverse transcribed with random hexamers. Each CDR3 protein gets one entry after TCRdb re-called the immunoSEQ multiplex PCR reads with MiXCR. The profile shows over 130,000 distinct CDR3 sequences, about 95% of them singletons. Trimming cost V 3 bases and J 6 bases; bases outside gene matches: 14. The CDR3 sequence is 17 residues long. The germline V gene has CDR1 LNHNV and CDR2 YYDKDF (reference sequence). Material for sequencing was CD4+ T cells from PBMCs. J is TRBJ2-1 and V is TRBV15; 7 bases agree with TRBD2. The origin of this receptor is a human donor with Susac syndrome. CDR3 sequence reads: CATSRGVLAAFPNEQFF. Written as DNA, the CDR3 is TGTGCCACCAGCAGGGGAGTCCTAGCGGCGTTTCCCAATGAGCAGTTCTTC. Based on the CDR3 plus reference TRBV15 and TRBJ2-1, the full variable domain is DAMVIQNPRYQVTQFGKPVTLSCSQTLNHNVMYWYQQKSSQAPKLLFHYYDKDFNNEADTPDNFQSRRPNTSFCFLDIRSPGLGDTAMYLCATSRGVLAAFPNEQFFGPGTRLTVL.